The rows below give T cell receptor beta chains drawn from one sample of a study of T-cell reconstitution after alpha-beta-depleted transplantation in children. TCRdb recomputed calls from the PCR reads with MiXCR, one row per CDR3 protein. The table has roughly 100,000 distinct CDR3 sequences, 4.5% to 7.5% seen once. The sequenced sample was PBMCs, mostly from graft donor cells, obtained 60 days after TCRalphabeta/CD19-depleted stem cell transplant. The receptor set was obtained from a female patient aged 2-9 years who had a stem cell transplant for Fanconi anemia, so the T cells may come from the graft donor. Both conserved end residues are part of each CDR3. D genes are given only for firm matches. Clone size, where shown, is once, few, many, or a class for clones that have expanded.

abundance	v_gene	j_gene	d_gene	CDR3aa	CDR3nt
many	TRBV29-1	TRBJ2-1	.	CSVLVTGYNEQFF	TGCAGCGTCCTTGTGACAGGTTACAATGAGCAGTTCTTC
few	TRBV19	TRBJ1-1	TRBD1	CASSTRQGARTNTEAFF	TGTGCCAGTAGTACCCGACAGGGGGCACGGACTAACACTGAAGCTTTCTTT
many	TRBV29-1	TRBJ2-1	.	CSVEDLGNEQFF	TGCAGCGTTGAAGATCTGGGCAATGAGCAGTTCTTC
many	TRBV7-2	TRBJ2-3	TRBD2	CASSPVAGVITDTQYF	TGTGCCAGCAGCCCCGTAGCGGGAGTGATCACAGATACGCAGTATTTT
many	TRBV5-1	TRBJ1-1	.	CASSVQVNTEAFF	TGCGCCAGCAGCGTTCAGGTGAACACTGAAGCTTTCTTT
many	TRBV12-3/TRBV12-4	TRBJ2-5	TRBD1	CASRSLDRGTTQYF	TGTGCCAGCAGATCCTTAGACAGGGGGACGACCCAGTACTTC
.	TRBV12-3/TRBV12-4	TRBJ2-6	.	CTCCLVTVPKGSRANVLTF	TGTACCTGCTGTTTAGTAACAGTCCCCAAGGGCTCTAGGGCCAACGTCCTGACTTTC
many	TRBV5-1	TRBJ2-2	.	CASSYRAANTGELFF	TGCGCCAGCAGCTACAGGGCAGCCAACACCGGGGAGCTGTTTTTT
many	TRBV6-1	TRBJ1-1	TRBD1	CASRSRGLNTEAFF	TGTGCCAGCAGGTCCAGGGGGCTTAACACTGAAGCTTTCTTT
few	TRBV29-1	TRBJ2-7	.	CSVANSGTYEQYF	TGCAGCGTCGCCAATAGCGGTACCTACGAGCAGTACTTC
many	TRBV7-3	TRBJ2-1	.	CASSLSGTYNEQFF	TGTGCCAGCAGCTTAAGCGGGACCTACAATGAGCAGTTCTTC
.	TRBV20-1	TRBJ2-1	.	CSARVQGTGNEQFF	TGCAGTGCTAGAGTTCAAGGGACTGGCAATGAGCAGTTCTTC
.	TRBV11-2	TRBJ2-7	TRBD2	CASSRMFRLAGGPYEQYF	TGTGCCAGCAGCCGCATGTTCAGACTAGCGGGGGGACCCTACGAGCAGTACTTC
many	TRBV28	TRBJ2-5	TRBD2	CASSLVRLAETQYF	TGTGCCAGCAGTTTAGTAAGACTAGCGGAGACCCAGTACTTC
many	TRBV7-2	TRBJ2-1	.	CASSLAPPYNEQFF	TGTGCCAGCAGCTTAGCGCCCCCCTACAATGAGCAGTTCTTC
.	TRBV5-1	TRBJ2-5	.	CASSLGGTRGQETQYF	TGCGCCAGCAGCTTGGGGGGGACCCGGGGCCAAGAGACCCAGTACTTC
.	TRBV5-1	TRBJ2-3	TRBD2	CASSSLRTSGRGTDTQYF	TGCGCCAGCAGCTCCCTCCGGACTAGCGGGAGGGGGACAGATACGCAGTATTTT
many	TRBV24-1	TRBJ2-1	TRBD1	CATSELGTGVDNEQFF	TGTGCCACCAGTGAACTAGGGACAGGGGTCGACAATGAGCAGTTCTTC
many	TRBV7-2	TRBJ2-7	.	CASSLAEPANHEQYF	TGTGCCAGCAGCTTAGCGGAGCCCGCAAACCACGAGCAGTACTTC
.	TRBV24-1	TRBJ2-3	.	CATSELGIGTTDTQYF	TGTGCCACCAGTGAGTTGGGAATCGGGACCACAGATACGCAGTATTTT
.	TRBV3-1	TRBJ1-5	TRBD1	CASSHGTGGTRLQPQHF	TGTGCCAGCAGCCACGGGACAGGAGGTACTCGGCTTCAGCCCCAGCATTTT
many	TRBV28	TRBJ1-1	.	CASAFERIGATEAFF	TGTGCCAGCGCCTTCGAAAGGATTGGGGCTACTGAAGCTTTCTTT
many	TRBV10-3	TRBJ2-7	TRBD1	CAIQDRVSYEQYF	TGTGCCATCCAAGACAGGGTCTCCTACGAGCAGTACTTC
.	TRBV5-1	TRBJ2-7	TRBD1	CASSLSGQGPRLYEQYF	TGCGCCAGCAGCTTGTCGGGACAGGGCCCTAGGCTCTACGAGCAGTACTTC
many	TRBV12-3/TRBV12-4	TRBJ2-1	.	CASSLFVKSSYNEQFF	TGTGCCAGCAGTTTATTTGTGAAAAGCTCCTACAATGAGCAGTTCTTC
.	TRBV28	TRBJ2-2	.	CASSLKLGGPNTGELFF	TGTGCCAGCAGTTTAAAGCTCGGGGGGCCAAACACCGGGGAGCTGTTTTTT
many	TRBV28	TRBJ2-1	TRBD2	CASSWLAASSYNEQFF	TGTGCCAGCAGTTGGCTAGCGGCTTCCTCCTACAATGAGCAGTTCTTC
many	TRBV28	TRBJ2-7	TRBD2	CASSSGLAGVGSNSYEQYF	TGTGCCAGCAGTTCCGGACTAGCGGGAGTTGGGTCCAACTCCTACGAGCAGTACTTC
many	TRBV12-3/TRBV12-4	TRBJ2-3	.	CASSFREVQYF	TGTGCCAGCAGTTTCAGGGAGGTGCAGTATTTT
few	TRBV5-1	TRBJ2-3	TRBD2	CASSSTSGGAFTDTQYF	TGCGCCAGCAGCTCGACTAGCGGGGGGGCGTTCACAGATACGCAGTATTTT
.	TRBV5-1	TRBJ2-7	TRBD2	CASSSPGLAHYEQYF	TGCGCCAGCAGCTCGCCGGGACTAGCCCACTACGAGCAGTACTTC
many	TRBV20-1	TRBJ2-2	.	CSALRAGELFF	TGCAGTGCTCTCCGAGCCGGGGAGCTGTTTTTT
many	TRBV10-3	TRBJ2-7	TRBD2	CAIGTSYSYEQYF	TGTGCCATCGGGACTAGCTACTCCTACGAGCAGTACTTC
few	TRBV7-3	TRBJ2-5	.	CASSSSPHETQYF	TGTGCCAGCAGCTCTAGTCCTCATGAGACCCAGTACTTC
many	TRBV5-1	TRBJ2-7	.	CASSWDPGPLAPEQYF	TGCGCCAGCAGCTGGGATCCAGGGCCCCTGGCTCCCGAGCAGTACTTC
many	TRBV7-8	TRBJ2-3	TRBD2	CASSKSLLAGLRDTQYF	TGTGCCAGCAGCAAGAGCCTACTAGCGGGGCTTAGGGATACGCAGTATTTT
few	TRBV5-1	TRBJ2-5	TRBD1	CASSLVKGAGWGETQYF	TGCGCCAGCAGCTTGGTAAAGGGGGCCGGATGGGGAGAGACCCAGTACTTC
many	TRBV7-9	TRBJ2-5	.	CASSLVRAMDSRETQYF	TGTGCCAGCAGCTTAGTTCGTGCGATGGACTCCCGGGAGACCCAGTACTTC
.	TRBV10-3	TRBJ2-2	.	CAISEFLPGELFF	TGTGCCATCAGTGAGTTCTTGCCCGGGGAGCTGTTTTTT
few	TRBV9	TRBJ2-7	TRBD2	CASSPRTSGGEQYF	TGTGCCAGCAGCCCTCGAACTAGCGGGGGAGAGCAGTACTTC
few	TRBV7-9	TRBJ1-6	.	CASSSWASSMADSPLHF	TGTGCCAGCAGCTCCTGGGCCTCCTCCATGGCGGATTCACCCCTCCACTTT
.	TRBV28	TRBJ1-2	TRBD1	CASSSGQGDGYTF	TGTGCCAGCAGTTCCGGACAGGGAGATGGCTACACCTTC
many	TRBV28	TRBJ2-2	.	CASSLRWHRALFF	TGTGCCAGCAGTTTACGGTGGCACCGCGCGCTGTTTTTT
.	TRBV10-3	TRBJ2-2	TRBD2	CAIRPLAGGRDTGELFF	TGTGCCATCAGACCACTAGCGGGGGGGCGCGACACCGGGGAGCTGTTTTTT
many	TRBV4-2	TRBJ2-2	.	CAISTEQGSANTGELFF	TGTGCCATCTCTACCGAACAGGGATCAGCGAACACCGGGGAGCTGTTTTTT
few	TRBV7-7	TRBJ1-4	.	CASSLDRVNEKLFF	TGTGCCAGCAGCCTGGACAGAGTGAATGAAAAACTGTTTTTT
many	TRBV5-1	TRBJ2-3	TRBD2	CASSLVKRGSTDTQYF	TGCGCCAGCAGCTTGGTGAAGCGGGGCAGCACAGATACGCAGTATTTT
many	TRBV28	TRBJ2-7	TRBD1	CASSSPRGPGQGYEQYF	TGTGCCAGCAGTTCCCCTCGGGGACCGGGACAGGGGTACGAGCAGTACTTC
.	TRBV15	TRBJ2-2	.	CATSSRFISPQGYTGELFF	TGTGCCACCAGCAGTAGATTTATCTCCCCACAGGGTTACACCGGGGAGCTGTTTTTT
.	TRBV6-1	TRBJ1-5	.	CASSEDPSWPQHF	TGTGCCAGCAGTGAAGACCCTAGTTGGCCCCAGCATTTT
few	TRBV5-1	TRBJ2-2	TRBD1	CASSFSPPGQGATGELFF	TGCGCCAGCAGCTTTTCACCGCCGGGACAGGGGGCCACCGGGGAGCTGTTTTTT
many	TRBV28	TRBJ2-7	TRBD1	CASTTSGQGAYEQYF	TGTGCCAGCACTACCTCGGGACAGGGGGCGTACGAGCAGTACTTC
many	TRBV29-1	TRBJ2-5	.	CSVVHRAETQYF	TGCAGCGTTGTCCACAGGGCCGAGACCCAGTACTTC
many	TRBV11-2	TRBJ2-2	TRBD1	CASSLSRQGGLFF	TGTGCCAGCAGCTTATCCCGACAGGGCGGGCTGTTTTTT
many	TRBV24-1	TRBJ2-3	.	CATSDYVDTQYF	TGTGCCACCAGTGATTATGTAGATACGCAGTATTTT
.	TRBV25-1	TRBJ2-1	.	CASSEYRGYEQFF	TGTGCCAGCAGTGAATATAGAGGGTATGAGCAGTTCTTC
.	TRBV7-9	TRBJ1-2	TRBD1	CASSSAGTGGYTF	TGTGCCAGCAGCTCCGCAGGGACAGGCGGCTACACCTTC
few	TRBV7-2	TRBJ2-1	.	CASSLRTVNEQFF	TGTGCCAGCAGCCTCCGAACGGTCAATGAGCAGTTCTTC
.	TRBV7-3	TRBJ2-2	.	CASSVTSNTNTGELFF	TGTGCCAGCAGCGTTACTAGCAATACGAACACCGGGGAGCTGTTTTTT